The rows below give T cell receptor beta chains drawn from one sample of a study of blood T cell repertoires in COVID-19. Repertoires were generated with immunoSEQ multiplex PCR, while TCRdb's copy carries only in-frame clones and drops some. The sample holds roughly 300,000 clones, around 87% seen once. The specimen sequenced was peripheral blood. The receptors were gathered from a woman aged 45-59 years who had recovered from COVID-19. Both conserved end residues are trimmed from each CDR3.

j_call v_call cdr3_aa
TRBJ2-7 TRBV5-8 ASSLLGSSYEQY
TRBJ1-2 TRBV11-2 ASSFGTGGNYGYT
TRBJ2-3 TRBV27 ASSWGEGDTQY
TRBJ1-5 TRBV7-9 ASNNDREQPQH
TRBJ1-2 TRBV4-3 ASSPGRTDAHGYT
TRBJ2-7 TRBV28 ASLPSRLRGGGYEQY
TRBJ2-7 TRBV7-2 ASSLGGTSADEQY
TRBJ2-1 TRBV7-6 ASSPPRSSPNEQF
TRBJ2-2 TRBV25-1 ASSQSGSPYTGELF
TRBJ1-1 TRBV18 ASSPGRNTEAF
TRBJ1-3 TRBV7-2 ASSLGVRGISGNTIY
TRBJ2-1 TRBV18 ASSLPPLEQF
TRBJ1-2 TRBV5-1 ASSPTGAEHYGYT
TRBJ1-1 TRBV18 ASSEQGGAEAF
TRBJ2-1 TRBV28 ASSSPQAGGPQF
TRBJ1-3 TRBV5-5 ASSFLDSGSGNTIY
TRBJ2-7 TRBV2 ASSEPSHEQY
TRBJ1-1 TRBV6-1 ASSEIYPNTEAF
TRBJ2-7 TRBV19 ASSPLLEGGLYEQY
TRBJ2-3 TRBV7-9 ASSLDVAGQIADTQY
TRBJ1-5 TRBV7-8 ASSSEDRWVNQPQH
TRBJ1-2 TRBV28 ASSTTLSGYT
TRBJ2-5 TRBV7-7 ASSSGNQQQETQY
TRBJ1-1 TRBV10-1 ASSENQFNTEAF
TRBJ1-6 TRBV3-1/TRBV3-2 ASSPLSGGSYNSPLH
TRBJ2-5 TRBV3-1/TRBV3-2 ASTRPTGLGETQY
TRBJ1-6 TRBV5-1 ASSLATGQSPLH
TRBJ2-7 TRBV5-1 ASSAGGSYEQY
TRBJ1-5 TRBV19 ASSISFIRQVGEVRNQPQH
TRBJ1-4 TRBV6-6 ASSRDSSAEKLF
TRBJ1-2 TRBV18 ASSPDRKNPGYT
TRBJ1-1 TRBV5-8 ASSPSLNTEAF
TRBJ1-6 TRBV6-1 ASSEWSSYNSPLH
TRBJ1-1 TRBV18 ASSPGQHTEAF
TRBJ2-7 TRBV10-3 AISGEGLRSSYEQY
TRBJ1-6 TRBV10-2 ASTATGSPLH
TRBJ2-7 TRBV28 ASSRTGGRPYEQY
TRBJ1-2 TRBV12-3/TRBV12-4 ASSFRVNSGYT
TRBJ2-3 TRBV11-3 ASSPGAGRAGTDTQY
TRBJ2-5 TRBV3-1/TRBV3-2 ASSQDLFGGTSGVRGKGETQY